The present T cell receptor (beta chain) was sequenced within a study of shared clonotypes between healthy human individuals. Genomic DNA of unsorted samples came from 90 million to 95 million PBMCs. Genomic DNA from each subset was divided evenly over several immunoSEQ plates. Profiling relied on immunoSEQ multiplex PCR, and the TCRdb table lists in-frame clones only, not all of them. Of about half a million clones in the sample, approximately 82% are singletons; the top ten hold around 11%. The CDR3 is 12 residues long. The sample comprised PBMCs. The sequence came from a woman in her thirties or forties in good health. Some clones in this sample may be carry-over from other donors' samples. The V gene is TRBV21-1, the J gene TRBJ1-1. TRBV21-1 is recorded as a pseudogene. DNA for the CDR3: TGTGCCAGCAGTCTGGGGTCTTTTGAAGCTTTCTTT. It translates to CASSLGSFEAFF.